This paragraph covers one TCR beta chain sequence. Its specificity is unknown. This sample is drawn from a study of identical twins. Regarding the study as a whole: A lower insertion count was a feature of abundant cord blood beta clonotypes, with no such feature in memory repertoires.

TCRdb recomputed calls from the 5' RACE reads with MiXCR, one row per CDR3 protein. Among about 470,000 distinct CDR3 sequences, 20% to 25% were seen once, and the ten largest hold roughly 2.8%. J was trimmed by 2 bases and V by 2 bases; bases with no gene match: 4. This CDR3 is 15 amino acids long. Germline assignment: CDR1 SNHLY and CDR2 FYNNEI. The same sample was also studied in work on T cells expressing NK-cell markers. As that study records: There were seven HCMV-seropositive donors and one seronegative donor among the eight sequenced. Each of over 5 donors carried dominant NKG2C+ clonotypes accounting for about 1.0-8% of CD8+ T cells.

Sequencing was done on a sample of CD4+ T cells sorted from blood. This receptor was taken from a woman aged 18-29 years in good health. The gene calls are TRBV2 and TRBJ2-5; TRBD2 agrees at 8 bases. The CDR3 sequence: CASSESGSIQETQYF. The CDR3 nucleotides read TGTGCCAGCAGTGAAAGCGGGAGTATTCAAGAGACCCAGTACTTC.